The TCR beta chain under discussion was sequenced for a study of T cells in Graves' hyperthyroidism and ophthalmopathy. This clonotype turned up a few times. Amplified regions were TCR beta CDR3 sequences from RNA transcripts. Primed by the HTBI set, a first-round RT-PCR was run on the TCR CDR3. Via MiXCR, TCRdb re-called the multiplex PCR reads, giving one row per CDR3 protein. The repertoire holds more than 300,000 distinct CDR3 sequences, with about 14% as singletons. Germline V lookup: CDR1 MNHNS, CDR2 SASEGT. This CDR3 is 16 amino acids long. Trimming removed 4 bases from V and 2 bases from J, with 17 bases in between.

This rearrangement joins TRBV6-1 to TRBJ2-5; tentative D call: TRBD2 (6 bases). The sample was blood. The receptor comes from a woman aged 30 to 39 with Graves' hyperthyroidism. The CDR3 loop is CASSGTGTLGQETQYF. In DNA form, the CDR3 reads TGTGCCAGCAGTGGGACCGGGACTCTTGGGCAAGAGACCCAGTACTTC.